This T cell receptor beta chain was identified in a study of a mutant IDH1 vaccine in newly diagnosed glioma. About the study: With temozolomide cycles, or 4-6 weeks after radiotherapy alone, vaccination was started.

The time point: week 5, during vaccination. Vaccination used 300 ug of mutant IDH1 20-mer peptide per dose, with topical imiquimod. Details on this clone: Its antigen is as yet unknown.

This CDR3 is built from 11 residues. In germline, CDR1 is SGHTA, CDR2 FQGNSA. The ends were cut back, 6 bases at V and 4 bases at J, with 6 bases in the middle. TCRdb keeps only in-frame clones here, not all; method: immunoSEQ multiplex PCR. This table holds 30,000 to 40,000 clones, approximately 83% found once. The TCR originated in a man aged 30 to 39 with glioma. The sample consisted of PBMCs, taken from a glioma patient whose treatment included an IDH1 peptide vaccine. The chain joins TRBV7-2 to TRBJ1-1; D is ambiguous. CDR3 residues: CASSTVTEAFF. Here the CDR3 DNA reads TGTGCCAGCAGTACCGTCACTGAAGCTTTCTTT.